This T cell receptor (beta chain) was found in a study of type 1 regulatory T cells. TCRdb re-derived calls from the reads in MiXCR, one entry per CDR3 protein. The table shows 6,000 to 7,500 distinct CDR3 sequences, with 33% occurring only once. Findings of the study overall: Compared with non-Tr1 cells, Tr1 cells showed a narrower TCR repertoire.

The CDR3 length is 12 residues. V shed 10 bases and J 4 bases; nucleotides not matched to a gene: 4. CDR1 and CDR2 from the germline V gene are ENHRY and SYGVKD. Notes on this clonotype: Its antigen is undetermined.

The sample taken for sequencing was cultured type 1 regulatory T (Tr1) cells, either the whole culture or a sorted fraction (not recorded which). This rearrangement joins TRBV10-3 to TRBJ2-1, with 7 nucleotides matching TRBD2. The sequence was obtained from a human donor in good health. DNA for the CDR3: TGTGCCACCGGGACTACTTACAATGAGCAGTTCTTC. Its translation: CATGTTYNEQFF.